The present TCR beta chain was sequenced within a study of Graves' ophthalmopathy and Graves' hyperthyroidism. Study-level background: Peripheral blood sampling preceded any treatment and occurred at initial diagnosis. General study points: A classifier, a 13-signature model, separated ophthalmopathy from stable hyperthyroidism with nearly 90% sensitivity and about 82% specificity. Blood also carried most expanded thyroid clonotypes exceeding 0.001 frequency. The study's model predicted ophthalmopathy progression at around 70% sensitivity and about 72% specificity.

V dropped 0 bases and J dropped 4 bases, with 12 bases sitting between them. CDR1 and CDR2 from the germline V gene are MGHRA and YSYEKL. This CDR3 has 15 amino acids. Amplification of the TCR beta CDR3 regions used RNA transcripts (as template). An initial RT-PCR round employing HTBI primers preceded a second-round multiplex PCR. TCRdb reprocessed the multiplex PCR reads via MiXCR and lists one record per CDR3 protein. This sample has 350,000 to 450,000 distinct CDR3 sequences, with approximately 16% found just once. This clonotype showed up just a few times. Its antigen remains unknown. The sequencing sample was made of peripheral blood. This clonotype was sampled from a woman between 18 and 29 years old with Graves' ophthalmopathy. This sequence joins TRBV4-1 and TRBJ1-1; D perhaps matches TRBD1 (5 bases). For the CDR3, the DNA is TGCGCCAGCAGCCAAGATGAGGGGAGGGCCACTGAAGCTTTCTTT. It yields the protein CASSQDEGRATEAFF.